This T cell receptor (beta chain) is from a study of shared clonotypes between healthy human individuals. V shed 4 bases and J shed 1 base, with 12 bases lying between them. The CDR3 is 14 residues long. Germline CDR1 and CDR2: SQVTM and ANQGSEA. This table comes from immunoSEQ multiplex PCR, and its TCRdb copy is limited to in-frame clones, with some not included. In the table there are some 1 million clones, approximately 70% of which are singletons. What was sequenced was memory CD4+ T cells sorted from blood. The subset: CD45RA-negative fraction. This clonotype originated in a man in his late teens or twenties in good health. This chain uses TRBV29-1 with TRBJ2-3, with a tentative D call TRBD2 (6 bases). CDR3 coding DNA: TGCAGCGTTGGCGAGGCTAGCGGCACAGATACGCAGTATTTT. Translated, it gives CSVGEASGTDTQYF.